The subject of this entry is one TCR beta chain. Its matching antigen is unknown. This CDR3 comprises 15 residues. Trimming shortened V by 3 bases and J by 1 base, and 7 bases separated the two germline ends. Germline V gene data show CDR1 as MGHRA and CDR2 as YSYEKL. This sample was taken from a study of glioma-infiltrating T cells after dendritic cell vaccination. The overall study: Patients received autologous tumor lysate-pulsed dendritic cell vaccination between the early 2000s and the early 2010s. Findings and limits, study-wide: Survival was not directly related to TCR clonality in these patients.

Amplification used 60 V beta primers and 13 J beta primers. Assay used: immunoSEQ multiplex PCR; TCRdb lists only in-frame clones, some missing. Here the sample spans about 92,000 clones, around 84% being singletons. Sequenced material: blood, taken before dendritic cell vaccination. This sequence originates from a human donor with glioblastoma. This chain uses TRBV4-1 with TRBJ2-6; no clear D gene. CDR3 residues: CASSHAGSGANVLTF. The DNA for the CDR3 is TGCGCCAGCAGCCATGCCGGGTCTGGGGCCAACGTCCTGACTTTC.